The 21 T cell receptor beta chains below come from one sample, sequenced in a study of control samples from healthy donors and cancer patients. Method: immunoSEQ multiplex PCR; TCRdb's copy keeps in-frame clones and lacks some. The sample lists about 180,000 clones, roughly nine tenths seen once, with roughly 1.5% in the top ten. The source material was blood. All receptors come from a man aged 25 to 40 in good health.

The CDR3 bases are TGTGCCAGCAAGGGCCTCAGGGGCGAGCAGTTCTTC. It is translated as CASKGLRGEQFF. This rearrangement joins TRBV2 to TRBJ2-1, with D perhaps TRBD1 (6 bases). The CDR3 has 12 residues. Trimming left V 7 bases short and J 10 bases short, with 14 bases between. From germline, CDR1 is SNHLY and CDR2 FYNNEI.

CDR3 nucleotide sequence: TGTGCCAGCAGCACGACAGGGAACGAGCAGTACTTC. This translates into CASSTTGNEQYF. The rearrangement joins TRBV9 to TRBJ2-7; 7 nucleotides agree with TRBD1. CDR1 SGDLS and CDR2 YYNGEE come from the germline V gene. The length of the CDR3 is 12 residues. Germline trimming cut 4 bases from V and 5 bases from J; bases unmatched to any gene: 3.

The CDR3 nucleotides read TGTGCCAGCAGCGTAGACAGGGGTTCGGTCGAGCAGTACTTC. Translating gives CASSVDRGSVEQYF. This chain connects TRBV2 to TRBJ2-7; TRBD1 matches at 8 bases. Germline V gene sequence: CDR1 SNHLY, CDR2 FYNNEI. The CDR3 consists of 14 residues. The V and J ends lost 6 bases and 6 bases, in that order; junction bases with no gene match: 10.

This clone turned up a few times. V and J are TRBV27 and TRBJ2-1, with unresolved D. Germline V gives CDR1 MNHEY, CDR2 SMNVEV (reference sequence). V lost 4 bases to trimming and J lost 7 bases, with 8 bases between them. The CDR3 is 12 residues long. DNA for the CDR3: TGTGCCAGCAGTTCTTTCGGAAATGAGCAGTTCTTC. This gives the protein CASSSFGNEQFF.

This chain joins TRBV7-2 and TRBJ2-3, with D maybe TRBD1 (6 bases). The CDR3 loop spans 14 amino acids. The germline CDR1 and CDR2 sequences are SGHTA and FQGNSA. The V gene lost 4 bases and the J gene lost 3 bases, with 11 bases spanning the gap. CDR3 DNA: TGTGCCAGCAGCTATGTAGGGGGAACAGATACGCAGTATTTT. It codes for CASSYVGGTDTQYF. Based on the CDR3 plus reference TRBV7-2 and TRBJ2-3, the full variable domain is GAGVSQSPSNKVTEKGKDVELRCDPISGHTALYWYRQSLGQGLEFLIYFQGNSAPDKSGLPSDRFSAERTGGSVSTLTIQRTQQEDSAVYLCASSYVGGTDTQYFGPGTRLTVL.

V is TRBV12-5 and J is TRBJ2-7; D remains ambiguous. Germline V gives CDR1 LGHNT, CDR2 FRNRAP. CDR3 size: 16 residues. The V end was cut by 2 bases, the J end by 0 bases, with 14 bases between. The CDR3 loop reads CASGLYLPESSYEQYF. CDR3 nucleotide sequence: TGTGCTAGTGGTTTGTATCTCCCAGAGTCCTCCTACGAGCAGTACTTC.

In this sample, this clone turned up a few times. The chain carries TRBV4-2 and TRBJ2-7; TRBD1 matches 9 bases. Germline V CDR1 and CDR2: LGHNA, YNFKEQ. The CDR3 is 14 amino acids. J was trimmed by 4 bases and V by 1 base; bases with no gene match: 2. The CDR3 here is CASSQGTGVYEQYF. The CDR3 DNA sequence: TGTGCCAGCAGCCAAGGGACAGGGGTATACGAGCAGTACTTC.

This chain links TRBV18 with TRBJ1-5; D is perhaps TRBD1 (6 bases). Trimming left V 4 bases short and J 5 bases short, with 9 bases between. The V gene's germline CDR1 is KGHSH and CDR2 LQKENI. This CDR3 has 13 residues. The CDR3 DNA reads TGTGCCAGCTCACGGGGGGCGGATCAGCCCCAGCATTTT. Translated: CASSRGADQPQHF.

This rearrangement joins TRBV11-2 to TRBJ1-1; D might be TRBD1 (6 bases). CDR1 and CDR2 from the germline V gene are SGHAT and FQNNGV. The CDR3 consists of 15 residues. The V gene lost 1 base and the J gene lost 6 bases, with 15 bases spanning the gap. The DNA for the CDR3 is TGTGCCAGCAGCTTAGCAGGCAGGGGTAGAGCTGAAGCTTTCTTT. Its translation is CASSLAGRGRAEAFF.

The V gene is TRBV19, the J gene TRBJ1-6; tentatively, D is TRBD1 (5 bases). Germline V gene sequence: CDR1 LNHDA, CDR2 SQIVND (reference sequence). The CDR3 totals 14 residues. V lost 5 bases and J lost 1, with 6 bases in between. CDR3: CASSGGSYNSPLHF. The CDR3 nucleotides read TGTGCCAGTAGTGGGGGATCCTATAATTCACCCCTCCACTTT. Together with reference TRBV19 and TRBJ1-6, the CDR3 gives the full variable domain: DGGITQSPKYLFRKEGQNVTLSCEQNLNHDAMYWYRQDPGQGLRLIYYSQIVNDFQKGDIAEGYSVSREKKESFPLTVTSAQKNPTAFYLCASSGGSYNSPLHFGNGTRLTVT.

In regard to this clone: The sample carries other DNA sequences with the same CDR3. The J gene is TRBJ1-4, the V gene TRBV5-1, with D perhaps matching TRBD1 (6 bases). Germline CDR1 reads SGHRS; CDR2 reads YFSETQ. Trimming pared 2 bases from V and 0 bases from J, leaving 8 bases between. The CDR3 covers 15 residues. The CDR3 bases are TGCGCCAGCAGCTTACAGGGCGCAACTAATGAAAAACTGTTTTTT. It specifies CASSLQGATNEKLFF.

The CDR3 nucleotides are TGTGCCAGCAGCGTAGGAGGTGGAAACACCATATATTTT. Translation gives CASSVGGGNTIYF. The V gene is TRBV9, the J gene TRBJ1-3; D unresolved. Per the germline V gene, CDR1 is SGDLS and CDR2 is YYNGEE. The CDR3 has 13 amino acids. V was cut by 0 bases and J by 3 bases, with 4 bases left in between.

The CDR3 nucleotides read TGTGCCAGCAGCTCGGGTCGGGGACAAGAGACCCAGTACTTC. It encodes CASSSGRGQETQYF. J is TRBJ2-5 and V is TRBV9, with D perhaps matching TRBD2 (5 bases). This CDR3 is built from 14 residues. Trimming removed 4 bases at V and 2 bases at J, with 12 bases between. Germline V gives CDR1 SGDLS, CDR2 YYNGEE.

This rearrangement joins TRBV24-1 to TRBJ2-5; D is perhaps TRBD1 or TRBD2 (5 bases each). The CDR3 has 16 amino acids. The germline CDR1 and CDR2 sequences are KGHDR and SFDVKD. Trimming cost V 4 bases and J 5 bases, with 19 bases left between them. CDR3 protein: CATSDRGARVGETQYF. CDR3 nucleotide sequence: TGTGCCACCAGTGACAGAGGGGCCAGGGTAGGGGAGACCCAGTACTTC.

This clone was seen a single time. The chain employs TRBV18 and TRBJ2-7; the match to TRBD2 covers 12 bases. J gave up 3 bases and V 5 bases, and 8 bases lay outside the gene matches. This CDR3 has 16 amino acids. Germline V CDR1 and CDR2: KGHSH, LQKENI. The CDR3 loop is CASSSTRTSGNYEQYF. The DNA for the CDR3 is TGTGCCAGCTCATCGACCCGGACTAGCGGGAACTACGAGCAGTACTTC.

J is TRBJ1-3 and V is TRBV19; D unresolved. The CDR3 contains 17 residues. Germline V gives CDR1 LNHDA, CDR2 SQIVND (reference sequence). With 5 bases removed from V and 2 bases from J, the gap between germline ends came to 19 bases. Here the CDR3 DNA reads TGTGCCAGTAGTCTCGGACGCCCCCGAGAAGCTGGAAACACCATATATTTT. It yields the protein CASSLGRPREAGNTIYF.

The CDR3 DNA is TGCGCCAGCAGCCAAGAACCCCAGGGACTGCGGGAGACCCAGTACTTC. Residues: CASSQEPQGLRETQYF. The chain has TRBV4-1 and TRBJ2-5; TRBD2 might be the D (6 bases). The CDR3 runs to 16 residues. The V and J ends lost 0 bases and 5 bases respectively, with 16 bases between them. CDR1 is MGHRA, CDR2 YSYEKL, per germline.

The CDR3 coding sequence is TGTGCCAGTAGTCAGGGGCAGGCGAACACTGAAGCTTTCTTT. Translation gives CASSQGQANTEAFF. The genes are TRBV19 and TRBJ1-1, with D possibly TRBD1 on 6 matching bases. This CDR3 has 14 residues. V was pared by 5 bases and J by 1 base, with 11 bases between. Looked up from germline, CDR1 is LNHDA and CDR2 is SQIVND (reference sequence). Full variable domain (remainder filled in from reference TRBV19 and TRBJ1-1): DGGITQSPKYLFRKEGQNVTLSCEQNLNHDAMYWYRQDPGQGLRLIYYSQIVNDFQKGDIAEGYSVSREKKESFPLTVTSAQKNPTAFYLCASSQGQANTEAFFGQGTRLTVV.

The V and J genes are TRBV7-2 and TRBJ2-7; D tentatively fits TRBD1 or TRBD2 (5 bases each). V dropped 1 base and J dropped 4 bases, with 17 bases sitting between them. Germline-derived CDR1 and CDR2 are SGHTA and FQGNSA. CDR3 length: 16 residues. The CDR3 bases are TGTGCCAGCAGCTTAGGGCCCCCGGGGCAGGGATACGAGCAGTACTTC. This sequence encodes CASSLGPPGQGYEQYF.

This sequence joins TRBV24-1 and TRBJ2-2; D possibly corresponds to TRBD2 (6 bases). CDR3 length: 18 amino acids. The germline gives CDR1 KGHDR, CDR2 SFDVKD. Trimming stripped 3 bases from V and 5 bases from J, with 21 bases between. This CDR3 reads CATSDPPTGGAGTGELFF. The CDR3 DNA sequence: TGTGCCACCAGTGATCCCCCTACCGGAGGGGCGGGAACCGGGGAGCTGTTTTTT.

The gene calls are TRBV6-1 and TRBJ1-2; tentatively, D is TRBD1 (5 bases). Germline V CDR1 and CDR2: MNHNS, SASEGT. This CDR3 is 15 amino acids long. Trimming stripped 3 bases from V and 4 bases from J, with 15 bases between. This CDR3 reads CASSEFRGRVYGYTF. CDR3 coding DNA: TGTGCCAGCAGTGAGTTTCGGGGGAGGGTCTATGGCTACACCTTC.